Listed here is a single T cell receptor beta chain. Antigen: not known. The sample originates from a study of CXCR3-negative and CXCR3-positive naive CD8 T cells. Study information: Sequencing brought in roughly 150 million TRB reads altogether, and each library got about 1.5 +/- 0.3 million. Points from the study as a whole: Upon cryopreservation, CXCR3 expression partially decreased, and most assays used fresh PBMCs. CXCR3-expressing naive cells carried TRB CDR3s more hydrophobic than those of CXCR3-negative naive cells.

Every subset of CD8+ T cells was sorted in triplicate at hundreds of thousands of cells each. Naive CD8+ T lymphocytes were specified as CD45RO-CCR7+CD27+CD95-. UMI-labeled 5' RACE yielded the TRB cDNA libraries. From its re-call of the 5' RACE reads, TCRdb lists each CDR3 protein once, without DNA. The repertoire table contains some 130,000 distinct CDR3 sequences. The TCR originated in a human donor in good health. Some clones in this sample may be carry-over from other donors' samples. The specimen sequenced was naive CXCR3+ CD8+ T cells from blood. Subset here: CD45RO-CCR7+CD27+CD95- naive CD8+ T cells expressing CXCR3 (TNR3+).

The CDR3 region is CASSPWAGISYNEQFF. V gene TRBV14 combines with J gene TRBJ2-1; TCRdb gives TRBD1 as the D gene, but with no DNA this cannot be confirmed. CDR1 and CDR2 from the germline V gene are SGHDN and FVKESK. There are 16 residues in the CDR3. The full variable domain, completed using reference TRBV14 and TRBJ2-1, is EAGVTQFPSHSVIEKGQTVTLRCDPISGHDNLYWYRRVMGKEIKFLLHFVKESKQDESGMPNNRFLAERTGGTYSTLKVQPAELEDSGVYFCASSPWAGISYNEQFFGPGTRLTVL.